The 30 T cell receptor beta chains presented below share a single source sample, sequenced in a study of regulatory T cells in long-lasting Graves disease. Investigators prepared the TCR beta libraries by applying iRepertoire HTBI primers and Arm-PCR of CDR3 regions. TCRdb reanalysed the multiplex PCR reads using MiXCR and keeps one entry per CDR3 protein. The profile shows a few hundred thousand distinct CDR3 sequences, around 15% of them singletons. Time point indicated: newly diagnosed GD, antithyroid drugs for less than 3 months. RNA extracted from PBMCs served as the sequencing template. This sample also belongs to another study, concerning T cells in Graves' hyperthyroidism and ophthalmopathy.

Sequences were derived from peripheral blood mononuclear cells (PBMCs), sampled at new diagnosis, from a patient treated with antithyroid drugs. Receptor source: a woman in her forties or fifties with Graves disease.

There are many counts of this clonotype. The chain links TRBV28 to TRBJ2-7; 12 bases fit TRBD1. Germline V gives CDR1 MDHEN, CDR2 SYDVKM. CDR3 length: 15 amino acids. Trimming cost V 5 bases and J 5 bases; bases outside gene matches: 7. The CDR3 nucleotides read TGTGCCAGCAGTGGGGGGGGACAGGGGGCAGACGAGCAGTACTTC. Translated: CASSGGGQGADEQYF.

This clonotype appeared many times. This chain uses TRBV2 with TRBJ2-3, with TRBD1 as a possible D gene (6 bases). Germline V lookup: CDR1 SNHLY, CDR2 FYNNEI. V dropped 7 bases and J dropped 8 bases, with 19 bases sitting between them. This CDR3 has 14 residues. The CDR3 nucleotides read TGTGCCAGCATTTGGGACACCCGTTCAGCTACGCAGTATTTT. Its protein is CASIWDTRSATQYF.

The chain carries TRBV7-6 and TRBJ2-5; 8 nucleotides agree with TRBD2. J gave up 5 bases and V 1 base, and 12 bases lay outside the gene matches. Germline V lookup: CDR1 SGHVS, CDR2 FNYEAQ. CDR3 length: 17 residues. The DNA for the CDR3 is TGTGCCAGCAGCTTAGAAGGTCGGGAGGGCCTCTACGAGACCCAGTACTTC. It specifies CASSLEGREGLYETQYF.

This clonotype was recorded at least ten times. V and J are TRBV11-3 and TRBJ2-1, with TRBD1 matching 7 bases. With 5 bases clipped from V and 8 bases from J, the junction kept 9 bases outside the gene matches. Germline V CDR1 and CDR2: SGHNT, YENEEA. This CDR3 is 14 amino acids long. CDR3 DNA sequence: TGTGCCAGCAGCACCATAAGACAGGGCGATGAGCAGTTCTTC. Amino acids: CASSTIRQGDEQFF.

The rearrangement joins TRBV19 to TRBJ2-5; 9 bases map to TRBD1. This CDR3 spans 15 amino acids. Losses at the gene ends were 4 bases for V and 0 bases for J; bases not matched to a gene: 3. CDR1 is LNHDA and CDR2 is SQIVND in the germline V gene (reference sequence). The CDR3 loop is CASSRGDRDQETQYF. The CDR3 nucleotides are TGTGCCAGTAGTAGGGGGGACAGGGACCAAGAGACCCAGTACTTC. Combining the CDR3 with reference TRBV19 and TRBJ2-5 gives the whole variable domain DGGITQSPKYLFRKEGQNVTLSCEQNLNHDAMYWYRQDPGQGLRLIYYSQIVNDFQKGDIAEGYSVSREKKESFPLTVTSAQKNPTAFYLCASSRGDRDQETQYFGPGTRLLVL.

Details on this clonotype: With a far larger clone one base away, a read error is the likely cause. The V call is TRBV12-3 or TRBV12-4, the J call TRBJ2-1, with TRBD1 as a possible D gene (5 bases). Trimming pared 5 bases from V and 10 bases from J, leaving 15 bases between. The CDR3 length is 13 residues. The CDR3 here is CASSLDSSYEQFF. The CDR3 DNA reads TGTGCCAGCAGTCTAGACAGTTCCTACGAGCAGTTCTTC.

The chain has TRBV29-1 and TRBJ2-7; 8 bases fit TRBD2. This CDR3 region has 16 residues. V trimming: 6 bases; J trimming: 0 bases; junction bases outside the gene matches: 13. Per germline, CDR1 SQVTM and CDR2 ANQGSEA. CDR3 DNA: TGCAGCGTATCTCCCGGGGGGGGCCCGAGCTCCTACGAGCAGTACTTC. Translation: CSVSPGGGPSSYEQYF.

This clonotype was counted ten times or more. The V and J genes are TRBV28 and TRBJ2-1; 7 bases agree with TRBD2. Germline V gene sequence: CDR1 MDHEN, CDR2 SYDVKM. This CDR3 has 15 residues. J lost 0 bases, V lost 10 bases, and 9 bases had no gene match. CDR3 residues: CATTEGGSSYNEQFF. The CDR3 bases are TGTGCCACCACCGAGGGCGGGAGCTCCTACAATGAGCAGTTCTTC.

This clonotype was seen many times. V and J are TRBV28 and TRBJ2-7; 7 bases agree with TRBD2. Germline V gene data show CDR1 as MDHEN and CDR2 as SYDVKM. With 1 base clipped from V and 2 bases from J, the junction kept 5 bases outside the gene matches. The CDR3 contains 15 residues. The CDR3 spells CASSLSSGTTYEQYF. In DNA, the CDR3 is TGTGCCAGCAGTTTATCATCCGGGACTACCTACGAGCAGTACTTC.

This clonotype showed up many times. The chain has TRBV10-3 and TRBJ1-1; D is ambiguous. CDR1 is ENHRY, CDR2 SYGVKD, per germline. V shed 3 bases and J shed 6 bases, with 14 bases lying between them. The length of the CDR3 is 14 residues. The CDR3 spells CAISDSPRGSEAFF. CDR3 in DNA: TGTGCCATCAGTGACTCACCACGAGGCTCTGAAGCTTTCTTT.

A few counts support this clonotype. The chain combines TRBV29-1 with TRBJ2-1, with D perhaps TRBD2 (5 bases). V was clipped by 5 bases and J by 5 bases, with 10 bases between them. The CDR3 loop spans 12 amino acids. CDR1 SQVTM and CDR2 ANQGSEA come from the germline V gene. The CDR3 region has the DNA TGCAGCGTTAGTGAGCGGAACAATGAGCAGTTCTTC. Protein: CSVSERNNEQFF.

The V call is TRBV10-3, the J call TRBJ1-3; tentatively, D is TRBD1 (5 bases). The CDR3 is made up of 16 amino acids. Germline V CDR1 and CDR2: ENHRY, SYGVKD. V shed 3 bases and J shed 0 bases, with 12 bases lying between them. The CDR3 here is CAISEIEGSSGNTIYF. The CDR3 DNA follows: TGTGCCATCAGTGAAATCGAGGGGTCCTCTGGAAACACCATATATTTT.

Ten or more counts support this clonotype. The CDR3 bases are TGTGCCAGCAGTGAATTCGACAGAGATTACACTGAAGCTTTCTTT. Its translation is CASSEFDRDYTEAFF. The gene calls are TRBV25-1 and TRBJ1-1; D is perhaps TRBD1 (5 bases). With 1 base removed from V and 3 bases from J, the gap between germline ends came to 12 bases. Germline assignment: CDR1 MGHDK and CDR2 SYGVNS. The CDR3 runs to 15 residues.

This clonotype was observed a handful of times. Here the CDR3 DNA reads TGCGCCAGCAGTGCTGGGGCATTGGGCACCGGGGAGCTGTTTTTT. Protein sequence: CASSAGALGTGELFF. The chain joins TRBV10-1 to TRBJ2-2, with D perhaps matching TRBD1 (5 bases). The V and J ends lost 4 bases and 4 bases respectively, with 13 bases between them. This CDR3 contains 15 residues. Germline V lookup: CDR1 WNHNN, CDR2 SYGVQD (reference sequence).

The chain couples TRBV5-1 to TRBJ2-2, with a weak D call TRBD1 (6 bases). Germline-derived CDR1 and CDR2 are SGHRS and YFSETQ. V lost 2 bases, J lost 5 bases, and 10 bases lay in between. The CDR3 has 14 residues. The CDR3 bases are TGCGCCAGCAGCTTCGATACAGGGACCGGGGAGCTGTTTTTT. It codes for CASSFDTGTGELFF.

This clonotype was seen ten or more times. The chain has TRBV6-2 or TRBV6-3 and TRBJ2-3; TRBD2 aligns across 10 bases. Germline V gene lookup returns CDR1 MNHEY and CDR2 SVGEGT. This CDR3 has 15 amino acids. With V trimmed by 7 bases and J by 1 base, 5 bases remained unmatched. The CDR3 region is CASKWTSGGTDTQYF. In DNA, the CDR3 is TGTGCCAGCAAGTGGACTAGCGGCGGCACAGATACGCAGTATTTT.

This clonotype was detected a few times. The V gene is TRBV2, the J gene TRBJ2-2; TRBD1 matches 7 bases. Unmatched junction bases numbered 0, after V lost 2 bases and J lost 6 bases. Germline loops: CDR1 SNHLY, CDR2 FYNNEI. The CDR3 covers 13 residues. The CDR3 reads CASSEQGAGELFF. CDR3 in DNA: TGTGCCAGCAGTGAACAGGGGGCCGGGGAGCTGTTTTTT.

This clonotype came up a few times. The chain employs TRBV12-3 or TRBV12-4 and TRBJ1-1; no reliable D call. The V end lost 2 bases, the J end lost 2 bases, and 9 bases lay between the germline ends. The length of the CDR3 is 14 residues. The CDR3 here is CASSLLSVNTEAFF. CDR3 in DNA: TGTGCCAGCAGTTTACTATCAGTTAACACTGAAGCTTTCTTT.

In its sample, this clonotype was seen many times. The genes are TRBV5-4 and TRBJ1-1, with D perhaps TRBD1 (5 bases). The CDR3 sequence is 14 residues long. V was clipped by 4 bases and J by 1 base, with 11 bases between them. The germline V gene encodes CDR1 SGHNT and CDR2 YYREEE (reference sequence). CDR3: CASSPVTANTEAFF. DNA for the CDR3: TGTGCCAGCAGCCCGGTGACAGCGAACACTGAAGCTTTCTTT.

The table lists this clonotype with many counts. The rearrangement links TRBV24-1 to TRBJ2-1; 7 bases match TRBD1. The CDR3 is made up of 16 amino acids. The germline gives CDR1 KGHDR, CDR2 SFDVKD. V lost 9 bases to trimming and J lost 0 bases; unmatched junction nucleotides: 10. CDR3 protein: CATRLTGISSYNEQFF. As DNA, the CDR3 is TGTGCCACCCGGCTGACAGGGATTAGCTCCTACAATGAGCAGTTCTTC.

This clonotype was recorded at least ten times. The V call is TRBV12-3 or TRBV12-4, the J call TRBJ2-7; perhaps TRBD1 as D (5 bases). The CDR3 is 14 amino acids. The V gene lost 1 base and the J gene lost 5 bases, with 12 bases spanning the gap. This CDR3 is CASSLGGSSHEQYF. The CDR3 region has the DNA TGTGCCAGCAGTTTAGGGGGCTCGTCCCACGAGCAGTACTTC.

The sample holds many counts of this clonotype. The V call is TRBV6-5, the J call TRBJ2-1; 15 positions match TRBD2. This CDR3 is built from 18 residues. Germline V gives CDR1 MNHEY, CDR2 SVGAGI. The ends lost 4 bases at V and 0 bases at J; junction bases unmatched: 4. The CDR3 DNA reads TGTGCCAGCAGTTGGACTAGCGGGAGGGGGAGCTCCTACAATGAGCAGTTCTTC. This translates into CASSWTSGRGSSYNEQFF.

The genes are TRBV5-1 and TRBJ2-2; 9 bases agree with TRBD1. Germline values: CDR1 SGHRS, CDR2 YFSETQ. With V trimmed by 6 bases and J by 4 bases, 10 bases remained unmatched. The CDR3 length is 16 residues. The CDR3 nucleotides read TGCGCCAGCAATAAACAGGGGGCGCAGAGCACCGGGGAGCTGTTTTTT. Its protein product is CASNKQGAQSTGELFF. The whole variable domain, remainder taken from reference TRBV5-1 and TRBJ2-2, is KAGVTQTPRYLIKTRGQQVTLSCSPISGHRSVSWYQQTPGQGLQFLFEYFSETQRNKGNFPGRFSGRQFSNSRSEMNVSTLELGDSALYLCASNKQGAQSTGELFFGEGSRLTVL.

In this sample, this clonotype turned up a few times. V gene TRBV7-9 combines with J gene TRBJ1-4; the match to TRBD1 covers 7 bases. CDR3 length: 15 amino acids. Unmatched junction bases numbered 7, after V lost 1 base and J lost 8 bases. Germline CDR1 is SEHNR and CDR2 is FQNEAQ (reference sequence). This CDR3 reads CASSLGDRDQEKLFF. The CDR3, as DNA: TGTGCCAGCAGCTTAGGAGACAGGGACCAGGAAAAACTGTTTTTT.

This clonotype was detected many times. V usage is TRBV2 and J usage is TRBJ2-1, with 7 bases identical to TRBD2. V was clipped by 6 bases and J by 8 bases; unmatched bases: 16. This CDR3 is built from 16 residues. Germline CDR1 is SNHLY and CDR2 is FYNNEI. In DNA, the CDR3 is TGTGCCAGCAGAAACCCGGGACTACCCCGTTCGGATGAGCAGTTCTTC. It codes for CASRNPGLPRSDEQFF.

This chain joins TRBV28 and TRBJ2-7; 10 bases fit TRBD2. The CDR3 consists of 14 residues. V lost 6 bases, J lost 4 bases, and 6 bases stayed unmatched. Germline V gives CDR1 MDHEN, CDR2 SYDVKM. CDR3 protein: CASRPTSGVYEQYF. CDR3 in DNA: TGTGCCAGCAGACCTACTAGCGGGGTGTACGAGCAGTACTTC.

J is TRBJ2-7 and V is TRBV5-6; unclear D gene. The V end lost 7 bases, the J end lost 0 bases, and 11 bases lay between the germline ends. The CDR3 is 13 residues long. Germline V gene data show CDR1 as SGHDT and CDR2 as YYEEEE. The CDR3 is CASQRTGSYEQYF. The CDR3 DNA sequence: TGTGCCAGCCAAAGGACCGGCTCCTACGAGCAGTACTTC.

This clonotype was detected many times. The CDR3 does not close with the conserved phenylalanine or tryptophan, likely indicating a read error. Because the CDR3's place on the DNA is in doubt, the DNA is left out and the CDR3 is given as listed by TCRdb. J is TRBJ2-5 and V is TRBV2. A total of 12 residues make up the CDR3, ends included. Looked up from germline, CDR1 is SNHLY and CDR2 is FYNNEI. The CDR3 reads CASSERMERLWA.

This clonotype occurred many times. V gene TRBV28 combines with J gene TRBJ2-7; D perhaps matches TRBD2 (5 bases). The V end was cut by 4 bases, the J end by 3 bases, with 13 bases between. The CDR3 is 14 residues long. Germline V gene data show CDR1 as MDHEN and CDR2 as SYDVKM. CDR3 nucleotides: TGTGCCAGCAGTTATAAGCGGAGACTCTACGAGCAGTACTTC. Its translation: CASSYKRRLYEQYF.

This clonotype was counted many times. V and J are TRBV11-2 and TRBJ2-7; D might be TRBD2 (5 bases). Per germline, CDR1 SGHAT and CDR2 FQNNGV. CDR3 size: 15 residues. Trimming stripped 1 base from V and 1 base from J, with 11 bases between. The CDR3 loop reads CASSLGLASSYEQYF. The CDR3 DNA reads TGTGCCAGCAGCTTAGGCCTAGCTAGTTCCTACGAGCAGTACTTC.